A single sample is the source of the 29 T cell receptor beta chains below, sequenced in a study of blood T cell repertoires in COVID-19. Assay: immunoSEQ multiplex PCR; the TCRdb copy retains only in-frame clones and omits some. Of approximately 190,000 clones in the sample, about 88% were seen once. Sequencing was carried out using peripheral blood. These receptors originate from a woman aged 40 to 50 who had recovered from COVID-19.

The chain couples TRBV5-6 to TRBJ1-2; 7 bases match TRBD1. The V gene's germline CDR1 is SGHDT and CDR2 YYEEEE. V lost 0 bases and J lost 8; bases outside the gene matches: 13. The CDR3 consists of 16 residues. CDR3 bases: TGTGCCAGCAGCTTGGGGGACAGTGAATATTATGAGGGCTACACCTTC. Translated, it gives CASSLGDSEYYEGYTF. Full variable domain (outside the CDR3, taken from reference TRBV5-6 and TRBJ1-2): DAGVTQSPTHLIKTRGQQVTLRCSPKSGHDTVSWYQQALGQGPQFIFQYYEEEERQRGNFPDRFSGHQFPNYSSELNVNALLLGDSALYLCASSLGDSEYYEGYTFGSGTRLTVV.

This rearrangement joins TRBV12-5 to TRBJ2-3; TRBD2 aligns across 13 bases. This CDR3 has 17 residues. The V gene's germline CDR1 is LGHNT and CDR2 FRNRAP. The V segment lost 6 bases and the J segment 4 bases; nucleotides outside the gene matches: 10. CDR3 sequence (DNA): TGTGCTAGTGGCTCCTACCGACTAGCGGGAGGCCCAGATACGCAGTATTTT. Translation gives CASGSYRLAGGPDTQYF.

V usage is TRBV28 and J usage is TRBJ2-7, with 8 positions matching TRBD2. The germline CDR1 and CDR2 sequences are MDHEN and SYDVKM. Losses at the gene ends were 4 bases for V and 3 bases for J; bases not matched to a gene: 8. This CDR3 is 15 amino acids long. This CDR3 is CASSSSGLGVYEQYF. The CDR3 DNA reads TGTGCCAGCAGTTCGTCGGGACTAGGGGTCTACGAGCAGTACTTC.

The chain recombines TRBV7-2 with TRBJ2-7; possible D gene TRBD2, 6 bases. The germline V gene encodes CDR1 SGHTA and CDR2 FQGNSA. The CDR3 totals 14 residues. V shed 5 bases and J shed 0 bases, with 11 bases lying between them. CDR3 DNA sequence: TGTGCCAGCAGCGTGGGAGGTAACTCCTACGAGCAGTACTTC. Encoded protein: CASSVGGNSYEQYF.

The DNA of the CDR3 is TGTGCCAGTAGTCTCGGACTACATGAGCAGTTCTTC. Protein product: CASSLGLHEQFF. The chain joins TRBV19 to TRBJ2-1; D is perhaps TRBD2 (6 bases). V shed 5 bases and J shed 8 bases, with 10 bases lying between them. Germline CDR1 is LNHDA and CDR2 is SQIVND (reference sequence). The CDR3 runs 12 residues. Based on the CDR3 plus reference TRBV19 and TRBJ2-1, the full variable domain is DGGITQSPKYLFRKEGQNVTLSCEQNLNHDAMYWYRQDPGQGLRLIYYSQIVNDFQKGDIAEGYSVSREKKESFPLTVTSAQKNPTAFYLCASSLGLHEQFFGPGTRLTVL.

This chain uses TRBV6-5 with TRBJ1-1, with D possibly being TRBD1 (5 bases). The CDR3 loop spans 14 amino acids. Deletions cut 2 bases from V and 1 base from J, with 8 bases between. Germline assignment: CDR1 MNHEY and CDR2 SVGAGI. The CDR3, as DNA: TGTGCCAGCAGTTACACACAGGAGAACACTGAAGCTTTCTTT. Its protein product is CASSYTQENTEAFF.

The CDR3 bases are TGTGCCAGTAGTATAGGAGGGAGGTCCTCCTACGAGCAGTACTTC. It yields the protein CASSIGGRSSYEQYF. The genes are TRBV19 and TRBJ2-7; a weak D match, TRBD2 (6 bases). Germline V gives CDR1 LNHDA, CDR2 SQIVND (reference sequence). V was clipped by 1 base and J by 0 bases, with 10 bases between them. The CDR3 has 15 residues.

The CDR3 nucleotides read TGTGCCAGCAGTTACGTTGGGACAGGGGTTAGACAGCCCCAGCATTTT. Its translation is CASSYVGTGVRQPQHF. V gene TRBV6-2 or TRBV6-3 combines with J gene TRBJ1-5, with 10 bases fitting TRBD1. This CDR3 is 16 amino acids long. With V trimmed by 2 bases and J by 7 bases, 8 bases remained unmatched. Germline V gene lookup returns CDR1 MNHEY and CDR2 SVGEGT.

The V call is TRBV30, the J call TRBJ1-2, with D tentatively TRBD1 (6 bases). The V gene's germline CDR1 is GTSNPN and CDR2 SVGIG (reference sequence). This CDR3 comprises 13 residues. Trimming removed 1 base from V and 3 bases from J, with 9 bases in between. CDR3: CAWSGGTHYGYTF. The CDR3 region has the DNA TGTGCCTGGAGTGGGGGGACACACTATGGCTACACCTTC.

V and J are TRBV13 and TRBJ2-7, with 9 bases matching TRBD1. CDR1 and CDR2 (germline): PRHDT, FYEKMQ (reference sequence). Unmatched junction bases numbered 7, after V lost 5 bases and J lost 2 bases. The CDR3 is 15 amino acids. CDR3 in amino acids: CASSPGQGITYEQYF. CDR3 sequence (DNA): TGTGCCAGCAGCCCGGGACAGGGAATAACCTACGAGCAGTACTTC.

The chain uses TRBV5-1 and TRBJ2-5, with no clear D. The CDR3 has 12 amino acids. V was trimmed by 2 bases and J by 1 base, leaving 3 bases between them. Germline V lookup: CDR1 SGHRS, CDR2 YFSETQ. The CDR3: CASSLAQETQYF. The CDR3, as DNA: TGCGCCAGCAGCTTAGCCCAAGAGACCCAGTACTTC.

The gene calls are TRBV30 and TRBJ2-2, with D possibly matching TRBD2 (5 bases). Germline V lookup: CDR1 GTSNPN, CDR2 SVGIG (reference sequence). The V gene lost 1 base and the J gene lost 0 bases, with 9 bases spanning the gap. This CDR3 contains 15 residues. CDR3 sequence: CAWSALGANTGELFF. CDR3 coding DNA: TGTGCCTGGAGTGCGTTGGGAGCGAACACCGGGGAGCTGTTTTTT.

In this sample, this clone turned up a few times. This chain connects TRBV28 to TRBJ2-7, with TRBD1 matching 8 bases. The J segment lost 0 bases and the V segment lost 2 bases, leaving 3 bases of the junction unmatched. There are 15 residues in the CDR3. CDR1 and CDR2 (germline): MDHEN, SYDVKM. CDR3 bases: TGTGCCAGCAGTTTAATAGGACAGGGCTCCTACGAGCAGTACTTC. Its protein is CASSLIGQGSYEQYF.

This clone was counted a few times. The chain has TRBV6-1 and TRBJ1-1, with TRBD1 identical over 8 bases. The CDR3 has 16 amino acids. The trim removed 4 bases at V and 0 bases at J, leaving 7 bases unmatched. CDR1 is MNHNS, CDR2 SASEGT, per germline. The CDR3 region is CASSARTGTMNTEAFF. DNA for the CDR3: TGTGCCAGCAGTGCGCGGACAGGGACGATGAACACTGAAGCTTTCTTT.

The chain recombines TRBV2 with TRBJ1-1; D perhaps matches TRBD1 (5 bases). CDR3 length equals 11 residues. Germline values: CDR1 SNHLY, CDR2 FYNNEI. V was clipped by 9 bases and J by 4 bases, with 9 bases between them. In nucleotides, the CDR3 is TGTGCCAGGGGGCGCAGCACTGAAGCTTTCTTT. It specifies CARGRSTEAFF.

This clone was observed a handful of times. The chain carries TRBV13 and TRBJ2-1; the D gene is possibly TRBD2 (6 bases). Germline V lookup: CDR1 PRHDT, CDR2 FYEKMQ (reference sequence). V dropped 1 base and J dropped 5 bases, with 21 bases sitting between them. This CDR3 region has 18 residues. CDR3 amino acids: CASSLANFGTGTDNEQFF. CDR3 bases: TGTGCCAGCAGCTTAGCTAACTTCGGGACTGGGACCGACAATGAGCAGTTCTTC.

The rearrangement links TRBV29-1 to TRBJ2-7; 8 positions agree with TRBD1. Trimming at V came to 2 bases and at J to 4 bases, leaving 10 bases not matched to a gene. The CDR3 consists of 15 residues. Germline assignment: CDR1 SQVTM and CDR2 ANQGSEA. The CDR3 spells CSVEYTAGGEYEQYF. Written as DNA, the CDR3 is TGCAGCGTTGAATATACGGCAGGGGGCGAATACGAGCAGTACTTC.

V usage is TRBV4-3 and J usage is TRBJ1-4; D is perhaps TRBD1 (5 bases). CDR1 and CDR2 from the germline V gene are LGHNA and YSLEER. The CDR3 runs 15 residues. Deletions cut 3 bases from V and 3 bases from J, with 11 bases between. Here the CDR3 DNA reads TGCGCCAGCAGCCAGCGGGACGCTGCTAATGAAAAACTGTTTTTT. Amino acids: CASSQRDAANEKLFF.

The chain is built from TRBV28 and TRBJ1-2, with D unresolved. The CDR3 contains 13 residues. Germline V CDR1 and CDR2: MDHEN, SYDVKM. V lost 10 bases to trimming and J lost 0 bases, with 12 bases between them. The CDR3 bases are TGTGCCACCGCGACCGGGGCTAACTATGGCTACACCTTC. This gives the protein CATATGANYGYTF.

The chain employs TRBV4-2 and TRBJ2-5, with TRBD2 matching 15 bases. This CDR3 has 16 amino acids. The trim removed 4 bases at V and 4 bases at J, leaving 4 bases unmatched. Germline V CDR1 and CDR2: LGHNA, YNFKEQ. This CDR3 reads CASSLGTSGRLETQYF. As DNA, the CDR3 is TGTGCCAGCAGCCTCGGGACTAGCGGGAGGTTAGAGACCCAGTACTTC.

This chain uses TRBV11-2 with TRBJ2-3, with TRBD1 as a possible D gene (6 bases). The CDR3 has 13 residues. Germline values: CDR1 SGHAT, CDR2 FQNNGV. V dropped 8 bases and J dropped 6 bases, with 15 bases sitting between them. CDR3 nucleotides: TGTGCCAGCCGTGGACAGTCCAGTGATACGCAGTATTTT. Protein product: CASRGQSSDTQYF.

The chain recombines TRBV7-2 with TRBJ2-1; 8 bases match TRBD2. The length of the CDR3 is 18 residues. V shed 0 bases, J shed 0 bases, and the junction held 7 bases outside the gene matches. Germline-derived CDR1 and CDR2 are SGHTA and FQGNSA. Written as DNA, the CDR3 is TGTGCCAGCAGCTTAGCCCTCGGGGGGGGAGGCTCCTACAATGAGCAGTTCTTC. It codes for CASSLALGGGGSYNEQFF.

V gene TRBV18 combines with J gene TRBJ2-5; D is perhaps TRBD2 (5 bases). Germline V lookup: CDR1 KGHSH, CDR2 LQKENI. V was shortened by 3 bases and J by 5 bases, with 19 bases between the two germline ends. CDR3 size: 16 residues. The CDR3 spells CASSPSTGSVGETQYF. The CDR3 DNA is TGTGCCAGCTCACCTTCTACGGGGTCAGTTGGGGAGACCCAGTACTTC.

This clone was counted once. This chain connects TRBV6-5 to TRBJ1-3; TRBD1 agrees at 9 bases. This CDR3 region has 13 residues. Germline CDR1 is MNHEY and CDR2 is SVGAGI. Germline trimming cut 11 bases from V and 4 bases from J; bases unmatched to any gene: 6. This CDR3 is CAVNRGLGNTIYF. The CDR3 coding sequence is TGTGCCGTAAACAGGGGGCTCGGAAACACCATATATTTT.

The chain combines TRBV5-1 with TRBJ2-5, with D maybe TRBD2 (6 bases). The CDR3 has 15 amino acids. Germline V gene lookup returns CDR1 SGHRS and CDR2 YFSETQ. V was trimmed by 4 bases and J by 5 bases, leaving 18 bases between them. CDR3 sequence: CASSPPGLRLETQYF. DNA for the CDR3: TGCGCCAGCAGCCCCCCGGGACTCCGCCTGGAGACCCAGTACTTC.

This clone was counted once. The CDR3, as DNA: TGTGCCAGCAGCAGCGGGCCAGGGACCCAAGAGACCCAGTACTTC. It translates to CASSSGPGTQETQYF. This chain connects TRBV7-9 to TRBJ2-5, with D maybe TRBD2 (6 bases). There are 15 residues in the CDR3. Germline-derived CDR1 and CDR2 are SEHNR and FQNEAQ (reference sequence). V was pared by 5 bases and J by 1 base, with 14 bases between.

The chain couples TRBV7-9 to TRBJ2-1; 7 positions match TRBD2. CDR3 length: 17 amino acids. V lost 5 bases to trimming and J lost 3 bases; unmatched junction nucleotides: 13. Germline V gives CDR1 SEHNR, CDR2 FQNEAQ (reference sequence). CDR3 sequence reads: CASSRAVGREIYNEQFF. CDR3 sequence (DNA): TGTGCCAGCAGCCGAGCGGTCGGGCGGGAGATCTACAATGAGCAGTTCTTC.

The chain joins TRBV7-7 to TRBJ2-1; 12 nucleotides match TRBD2. The junction had 9 bases not matched to a gene; V was cut back by 5 bases and J by 7 bases. CDR3 length equals 16 residues. Germline assignment: CDR1 SSHAT and CDR2 FNYEAQ (reference sequence). CDR3 nucleotide sequence: TGTGCCAGCAGCCTACGACTAGCGGGAGAACTGAATGAGCAGTTCTTC. Its protein is CASSLRLAGELNEQFF.

The gene calls are TRBV25-1 and TRBJ1-1; no reliable D call. The V and J ends lost 4 bases and 0 bases respectively, with 15 bases between them. The CDR3 extends over 16 amino acids. Germline lookup yields CDR1 MGHDK and CDR2 SYGVNS. CDR3 amino acids: CASSGKPRLLNTEAFF. CDR3 nucleotide sequence: TGTGCCAGCAGTGGAAAGCCCAGGCTTTTGAACACTGAAGCTTTCTTT.